This T cell receptor (beta chain) came from a study of cytomegalovirus exposure and HLA in healthy donors. At the level of the study: Around 86 million unique TCRs, all from HLA-typed donors, were included in an early release of the data.

Findings of the study overall: Segments of the TCR beta V type were, in most cases, productive about 90% or about 30% of the time in an earlier analysis.

The PCR made use of 60 Vbeta and 13 Jbeta primers. Using immunoSEQ multiplex PCR, the repertoire was profiled, and TCRdb retains in-frame clones only, with some absent. The sample contains about 120,000 clones, approximately 78% of which appear only once. The table lists this clone with a count of one. Its target is unknown. The CDR3 is 15 amino acids. Germline assignment: CDR1 LNHNV and CDR2 YYDKDF (reference sequence). With V trimmed by 4 bases and J by 4 bases, 6 bases remained unmatched. The origin of this receptor is a woman between 25 and 40 years old in good health and CMV-seropositive. Material: PBMCs. The J gene is TRBJ2-2, the V gene TRBV15; 7 bases are a match to TRBD2. Here the CDR3 reads CATSTSGTTTGELFF. As DNA, the CDR3 is TGTGCCACCAGCACTTCCGGGACTACCACCGGGGAGCTGTTTTTT.